What follows are 24 T cell receptor beta chains derived from one specimen sequenced in a study of radiation and T cells in renal cell carcinoma. Time point noted: blood 4 weeks post-SBRT, at nephrectomy. Described treatment: 15 Gy SBRT to primary tumor, nephrectomy 4 weeks later. Profiled with immunoSEQ multiplex PCR; TCRdb holds only in-frame clones, not every one. The sample has 150,000 to 200,000 clones, about 87% seen once. This specimen was blood, taken from a patient whose treatment included radiotherapy and nephrectomy. Receptor source: a woman in her fifties or sixties with renal cell carcinoma.

The V gene is TRBV29-1, the J gene TRBJ1-1, with D possibly TRBD1 on 5 matching bases. Trimming removed 6 bases from V and 11 bases from J, with 22 bases in between. CDR1 is SQVTM and CDR2 is ANQGSEA in the germline V gene. The CDR3 is 13 residues long. In DNA form, the CDR3 reads TGCAGCGTCGCTAAACTGACAGAGAAAAGGGCTTTCTTT. It yields the protein CSVAKLTEKRAFF.

The V and J genes are TRBV5-4 and TRBJ1-2, with D hard to call. The length of the CDR3 is 12 residues. Trimming pared 4 bases from V and 6 bases from J, leaving 10 bases between. CDR1 is SGHNT and CDR2 is YYREEE in the germline V gene (reference sequence). For the CDR3, the DNA is TGTGCCAGCAGCCCCTCCAGTGATGGCTACACCTTC. It yields the protein CASSPSSDGYTF.

The CDR3 here is CASSLALDTIQYF. Written as DNA, the CDR3 is TGCGCCAGCAGCTTGGCCTTGGACACCATTCAGTACTTC. This sequence joins TRBV5-1 and TRBJ2-4, with D maybe TRBD1 (5 bases). V was trimmed by 0 bases and J by 9 bases, leaving 10 bases between them. CDR3 length: 13 amino acids. From germline, CDR1 is SGHRS and CDR2 YFSETQ.

In this sample, this clone turned up once. The J gene is TRBJ1-2, the V gene TRBV19; perhaps TRBD1 as D (6 bases). Germline CDR1 reads LNHDA; CDR2 reads SQIVND (reference sequence). V was cut by 2 bases and J by 7 bases, with 20 bases left in between. This CDR3 comprises 16 residues. CDR3 loop: CASSITPRIRGGGYTF. The DNA of the CDR3 is TGTGCCAGTAGTATAACCCCCCGGATCAGGGGAGGTGGCTACACCTTC.

With regard to this clone: The same CDR3 can be traced to other DNA sequences in this sample. The J gene is TRBJ2-5, the V gene TRBV7-2; no definite D call. Germline values: CDR1 SGHTA, CDR2 FQGNSA. CDR3 length: 11 amino acids. Trimming removed 3 bases from V and 2 bases from J, with 1 base in between. This CDR3 is CASSFQETQYF. The CDR3 DNA sequence: TGTGCCAGCAGCTTTCAAGAGACCCAGTACTTC. The full variable domain, rest sourced from reference TRBV7-2 and TRBJ2-5, is GAGVSQSPSNKVTEKGKDVELRCDPISGHTALYWYRQSLGQGLEFLIYFQGNSAPDKSGLPSDRFSAERTGGSVSTLTIQRTQQEDSAVYLCASSFQETQYFGPGTRLLVL.

V gene TRBV6-5 combines with J gene TRBJ2-7; D not resolved. Per germline, CDR1 MNHEY and CDR2 SVGAGI. V lost 5 bases and J lost 5, with 19 bases in between. The CDR3 has 15 amino acids. Written as DNA, the CDR3 is TGTGCCAGCAGTACCCGACCCTTGTACACGGACGAGCAGTACTTC. Its translation: CASSTRPLYTDEQYF.

V usage is TRBV6-1 and J usage is TRBJ2-7; D is unresolved. Germline CDR1 and CDR2: MNHNS and SASEGT. Trimming cost V 3 bases and J 0 bases, with 6 bases left between them. This CDR3 comprises 13 residues. Here the CDR3 DNA reads TGTGCCAGCAGTGACCGAAGCTCCTACGAGCAGTACTTC. This sequence encodes CASSDRSSYEQYF.

The chain has TRBV10-3 and TRBJ2-3; weak D call: TRBD1 (8 bases). CDR3 size: 21 residues. CDR1 is ENHRY, CDR2 SYGVKD, per germline. The V gene lost 2 bases and the J gene lost 0 bases, with 27 bases spanning the gap. Here the CDR3 reads CAISEPYRGGTNPTSTDTQYF. The CDR3 DNA reads as TGTGCCATCAGTGAGCCCTACAGGGGGGGTACAAATCCTACTAGCACAGATACGCAGTATTTT.

The gene calls are TRBV10-1 and TRBJ2-2, with D unresolved. Germline V gene lookup returns CDR1 WNHNN and CDR2 SYGVQD (reference sequence). This CDR3 is 12 amino acids long. V was cut by 4 bases and J by 7 bases, with 7 bases left in between. In DNA, the CDR3 is TGCGCCAGCAGTGTGAATGACGGGGAGCTGTTTTTT. Residues: CASSVNDGELFF.

The count of this clone is one. A read error may account for a junction end that differs from germline. This chain uses TRBV6-5 with TRBJ1-2, with D uncertain. There are 13 residues in the CDR3. In germline, CDR1 is MNHEY, CDR2 SVGAGI. The CDR3 DNA is TGTACCAGTGCCTCGATTCATGAATATGGCTACACCTTC. It specifies CTSASIHEYGYTF.

The genes are TRBV15 and TRBJ1-5; TRBD1 is a possible D gene (6 bases). The CDR3 loop spans 17 amino acids. V was clipped by 3 bases and J by 6 bases, with 21 bases between them. Looked up from germline, CDR1 is LNHNV and CDR2 is YYDKDF (reference sequence). CDR3 sequence: CATSSSRAGGASQPQHF. CDR3 DNA sequence: TGTGCCACCAGCAGCTCGAGGGCGGGGGGCGCGAGTCAGCCCCAGCATTTT.

This sequence joins TRBV7-2 and TRBJ2-2; D is unresolved. Looked up from germline, CDR1 is SGHTA and CDR2 is FQGNSA. Trimming cost V 2 bases and J 4 bases, with 5 bases left between them. The CDR3 sequence is 13 residues long. The CDR3 nucleotides read TGTGCCAGCAGCTTAATGGGCACCGGGGAGCTGTTTTTT. Its translation: CASSLMGTGELFF.

V is TRBV19 and J is TRBJ1-1, with D perhaps TRBD1 (5 bases). The CDR3 covers 14 residues. Trimming removed 6 bases at V and 2 bases at J, with 13 bases between. Germline values: CDR1 LNHDA, CDR2 SQIVND (reference sequence). Written as DNA, the CDR3 is TGTGCCAGTAGCGAGGCGGGGGTTAACACTGAAGCTTTCTTT. Protein product: CASSEAGVNTEAFF.

This clone was seen just once. The chain uses TRBV7-2 and TRBJ1-5; a possible D gene is TRBD1 (5 bases). Trimming pared 1 base from V and 1 base from J, leaving 11 bases between. The CDR3 consists of 16 residues. Germline V lookup: CDR1 SGHTA, CDR2 FQGNSA. The CDR3 DNA sequence: TGTGCCAGCAGCTTAGTGAGCGGGGGAAGCAATCAGCCCCAGCATTTT. Translated, it gives CASSLVSGGSNQPQHF. The whole variable domain, filled in from reference TRBV7-2 and TRBJ1-5, reads GAGVSQSPSNKVTEKGKDVELRCDPISGHTALYWYRQSLGQGLEFLIYFQGNSAPDKSGLPSDRFSAERTGGSVSTLTIQRTQQEDSAVYLCASSLVSGGSNQPQHFGDGTRLSIL.

This clone showed up just once. V gene TRBV7-9 combines with J gene TRBJ1-1; D remains unclear. The germline gives CDR1 SEHNR, CDR2 FQNEAQ (reference sequence). The V end lost 2 bases, the J end lost 3 bases, and 10 bases lay between the germline ends. The CDR3 length is 14 residues. In DNA form, the CDR3 reads TGTGCCAGCAGCTTAACAGCAGTAGACACTGAAGCTTTCTTT. It codes for CASSLTAVDTEAFF.

This CDR3 is CAWSVYPGFSTEAFF. The CDR3 bases are TGTGCCTGGAGTGTATATCCGGGTTTTTCCACTGAAGCTTTCTTT. V and J are TRBV30 and TRBJ1-1, with D hard to call. CDR3 length: 15 amino acids. V gave up 0 bases and J gave up 4 bases, with 15 bases separating them. CDR1 is GTSNPN and CDR2 is SVGIG in the germline V gene (reference sequence).

The chain joins TRBV5-1 to TRBJ2-1, with 8 nucleotides matching TRBD2. From germline, CDR1 is SGHRS and CDR2 YFSETQ. V shed 0 bases and J 5 bases; nucleotides not matched to a gene: 4. This CDR3 has 15 residues. The CDR3, as DNA: TGCGCCAGCAGCTTGGGGACTAGCTTCGACAATGAGCAGTTCTTC. Amino acid sequence: CASSLGTSFDNEQFF.

This clone came up once. The V gene is TRBV5-5, the J gene TRBJ1-4; 8 bases line up with TRBD1. Germline assignment: CDR1 SGHKS and CDR2 YYEKEE (reference sequence). V gave up 3 bases and J gave up 2 bases; unmatched junction bases: 3. The CDR3 has 15 residues. Here the CDR3 DNA reads TGTGCCAGCAGCTCGACAGGGGACACTAATGAAAAACTGTTTTTT. Its protein is CASSSTGDTNEKLFF. Full variable domain (missing parts from reference TRBV5-5 and TRBJ1-4): DAGVTQSPTHLIKTRGQQVTLRCSPISGHKSVSWYQQVLGQGPQFIFQYYEKEERGRGNFPDRFSARQFPNYSSELNVNALLLGDSALYLCASSSTGDTNEKLFFGSGTQLSVL.

The CDR3: CASSARMQGGNYEQYF. CDR3 DNA: TGCGCCAGCAGCGCTCGCATGCAGGGTGGTAACTACGAGCAGTACTTC. The chain carries TRBV5-1 and TRBJ2-7, with D perhaps matching TRBD1 (5 bases). The CDR3 sequence is 16 residues long. The germline V gene has CDR1 SGHRS and CDR2 YFSETQ. Trimming removed 4 bases at V and 3 bases at J, with 20 bases between.

The J gene is TRBJ2-1, the V gene TRBV27; D ambiguous. The CDR3 is 14 amino acids. Trimming pared 2 bases from V and 8 bases from J, leaving 13 bases between. Germline-derived CDR1 and CDR2 are MNHEY and SMNVEV (reference sequence). In nucleotides, the CDR3 is TGTGCCAGCAGTTTAGATCGCAGTGGCTATGAGCAGTTCTTC. Translated, it gives CASSLDRSGYEQFF.

This clone was seen a handful of times. This rearrangement joins TRBV29-1 to TRBJ1-1; D remains ambiguous. The CDR3 spans 13 residues. V was shortened by 3 bases and J by 6 bases, with 14 bases between the two germline ends. Germline loops: CDR1 SQVTM, CDR2 ANQGSEA. The CDR3 spells CSVELGLFAEAFF. The CDR3 DNA follows: TGCAGCGTTGAGTTGGGTTTGTTCGCTGAAGCTTTCTTT.

The genes are TRBV30 and TRBJ1-2; 9 bases align to TRBD1. CDR1 and CDR2 (germline): GTSNPN, SVGIG (reference sequence). The CDR3 covers 13 residues. V shed 2 bases, J shed 8 bases, and the junction held 6 bases outside the gene matches. This CDR3 reads CAWSQGQGDGYTF. The DNA of the CDR3 is TGTGCCTGGAGTCAGGGACAGGGTGACGGCTACACCTTC.

The CDR3 bases are TGCGCCAGCAGCTTGGGGACAGGGCTCTACGAGCAGTACTTC. This translates into CASSLGTGLYEQYF. The chain employs TRBV5-1 and TRBJ2-7; TRBD1 agrees at 8 bases. The CDR3 is made up of 14 amino acids. Germline trimming cut 0 bases from V and 3 bases from J; bases unmatched to any gene: 2. In germline, CDR1 is SGHRS, CDR2 YFSETQ.

The rearrangement joins TRBV2 to TRBJ2-7; 9 nucleotides align to TRBD1. CDR1 and CDR2 from the germline V gene are SNHLY and FYNNEI. The V gene end was trimmed by 4 bases and the J gene end by 9 bases; junction bases not matched to a gene: 4. This CDR3 has 12 amino acids. Here the CDR3 reads CASSGDREGQYF. The DNA of the CDR3 is TGTGCCAGCAGTGGGGACAGGGAGGGGCAGTACTTC.